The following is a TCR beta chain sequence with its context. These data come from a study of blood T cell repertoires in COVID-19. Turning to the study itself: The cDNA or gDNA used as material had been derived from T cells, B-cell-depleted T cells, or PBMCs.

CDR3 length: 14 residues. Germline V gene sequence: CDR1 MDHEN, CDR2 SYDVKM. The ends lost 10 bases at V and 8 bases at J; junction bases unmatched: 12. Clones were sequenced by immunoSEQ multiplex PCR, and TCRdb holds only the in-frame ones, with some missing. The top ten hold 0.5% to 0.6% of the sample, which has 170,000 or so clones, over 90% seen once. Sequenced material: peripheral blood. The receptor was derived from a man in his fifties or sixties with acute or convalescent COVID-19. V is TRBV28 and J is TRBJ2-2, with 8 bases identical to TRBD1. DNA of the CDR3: TGTGCCATCCCCCAAGGACAGGGACATGGGGAGCTGTTTTTT. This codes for CAIPQGQGHGELFF. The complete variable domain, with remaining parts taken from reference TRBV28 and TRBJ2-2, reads DVKVTQSSRYLVKRTGEKVFLECVQDMDHENMFWYRQDPGLGLRLIYFSYDVKMKEKGDIPEGYSVSREKKERFSLILESASTNQTSMYLCAIPQGQGHGELFFGEGSRLTVL.